The present T cell receptor beta chain was sequenced within a study of metastatic and nonmetastatic thyroid tumors (dated by TCRdb to about 2020). With regard to the full study: For patients with malignant and with benign thyroid disease, the researchers compared repertoires between peripheral blood samples and tumor or nodule tissue samples. The research as a whole found: TCR beta diversity was reported as significantly higher in malignant tumors than in benign nodules, in both blood and tumor samples.

This clone was seen more than once but under ten times. Its antigen is unknown. Qualities for individual bases were not recorded, and no much larger clone is one base off. V is cut back by 5 bases and J by 1 base, with 1 base in the junction unmatched. The CDR3 runs 14 residues from the cysteine to the phenylalanine. Only CDR3 DNA remains: 42 bases, in frame from the first base. CDR1 and CDR2, looked up from the germline V gene, are SNHLY and FYNNEI. The library was made by PCR. Sequencing relied on an Illumina HiSeq 4000. High-throughput sequencing was used to profile the TCR beta-chain CDR3 region of each patient. Turning to the authors' computational methods: The researchers built a classifier to tell apart papillary thyroid cancer patients with distant metastasis, based on CDR3 differences among clinicopathological groups. Repertoire diversity was assessed with the Shannon index, and tumor-blood repertoire similarity with the Morisita-Horn index. In-frame beta chains were kept once TCRdb had trimmed the public reads at Q25 with fastp and called clones with MiXCR. The V and J calls, along with clone size, are taken from TCRdb and not from the paper's own processing. The table for this sample lists some 12,000 clones; roughly 38% of them were counted only once. The biggest ten clones account for less than 20% of the sample.

No treatment had been received by any patient before thyroid surgery. Using T-cell receptor beta sequencing, the study looked back at clinical samples from patients collected from about 2011 to 2019. The chain employs TRBV2 and TRBJ2-2, with TRBD1 matching 7 junction bases. Input material: tumor tissue. The sequence came from a female donor with papillary thyroid cancer or a benign thyroid nodule (not recorded which). Some clones in this sample may be carry-over from other donors' samples. CDR3 region: CASSRTGNTGELFF. The sequenced DNA: TGTGCCAGCAGTCGGACAGGGAACACCGGGGAGCTGTTTTTT. The CDR3, completed at both ends by the reference TRBV2 and TRBJ2-2 genes, gives the full variable domain EPEVTQTPSHQVTQMGQEVILRCVPISNHLYFYWYRQILGQKVEFLVSFYNNEISEKSEIFDDQFSVERPDGSNFTLKIRSTKLEDSAMYFCASSRTGNTGELFFGEGSRLTVL.